This passage covers 3 T cell receptor beta chains from one sample sequenced in a study of T cells expressing NK-cell markers. TCRdb reprocessed the 5' RACE reads and reports one entry per CDR3 protein, with no DNA. Its listing shows roughly 390,000 distinct CDR3 sequences. The sample comprised blood T cells: a sorted CD56 or NKG2C T cell subset, CD4+ or CD8+ T cells, or bulk PBMC T cells (not recorded which). The source is a woman aged 45-65 years in good health.

This sequence joins TRBV6-6 and TRBJ1-2; the D call from TCRdb, TRBD1, cannot be confirmed without DNA. There are 12 residues in the CDR3. Germline CDR1 MNHNY, CDR2 SVGAGI (reference sequence). The CDR3 reads CATGAEGYGYTF.

The chain couples TRBV4-1 to TRBJ1-5. CDR3 length: 18 residues. Germline CDR1 and CDR2: MGHRA and YSYEKL. CDR3 residues: CASSQERGGAYSNQPQHF.

J is TRBJ2-5 and V is TRBV20-1; TCRdb's D call, TRBD2, is unchecked because there is no DNA. This CDR3 is built from 16 residues. Germline lookup yields CDR1 DFQATT and CDR2 SNEGSKA (reference sequence). The CDR3 loop reads CSARDPLAGLQETQYF.